This T cell receptor beta chain was found in a study of blood T cell repertoires in COVID-19. At the level of the study: Whether acute or convalescent, the COVID-19 samples came from the United States, Italy and Spain.

The CDR3 is made up of 12 amino acids. The V gene's germline CDR1 is MNHNS and CDR2 SASEGT. Trimming removed 3 bases from V and 4 bases from J, with 6 bases in between. TCRdb's copy holds only in-frame clones and misses some; the assay was immunoSEQ multiplex PCR. This sample yields 200,000 to 250,000 clones, of which over 70% are seen a single time; 5.5% to 7% belongs to the top ten. This TCR came from a woman between 65 and 79 years old with acute or convalescent COVID-19. The rearrangement joins TRBV6-1 to TRBJ1-2; the D is unclear. Material for sequencing was peripheral blood. This chain's CDR3 is CASSETGYGYTF. The DNA for the CDR3 is TGTGCCAGCAGTGAGACGGGCTATGGCTACACCTTC.